This T cell receptor beta chain was documented in a study of vaccination and CD4 T cells after COVID-19. Treatment defined: approximately 9-day PBMC culture with coronavirus spike peptide pools or control peptides (ViraFEST assay). It was with approximately 9.2 IU/ml IL-2 and roughly 9 ug/ml peptide pools that roughly 2 million PBMCs per well were cultured. Sequencing of DNA taken from cultured CD4+ T cells relied on the Oncomine TCR Beta short-read assay. TCRdb ran MiXCR on the PCR reads and lists one entry per CDR3 protein. This table holds approximately 12,000 distinct CDR3 sequences, 30% found once. Germline V lookup: CDR1 MGHDK, CDR2 SYGVNS. Trimming took off 4 bases at V and 6 bases at J, with 22 bases between the two ends. This CDR3 comprises 17 residues. Worth noting for this clonotype: Antigen unknown.

The clonotype comes from a human donor with COVID-19. The V and J genes are TRBV25-1 and TRBJ1-5, with D tentatively TRBD1 (5 bases). The material sequenced was cultured CD4+ T cells from blood. The DNA of the CDR3 is TGTGCCAGCAGTGCGGAGACGGGACGCTCATTGGGTCAGCCCCAGCATTTT. It specifies CASSAETGRSLGQPQHF. Complete variable domain (other parts from reference TRBV25-1 and TRBJ1-5): EADIYQTPRYLVIGTGKKITLECSQTMGHDKMYWYQQDPGMELHLIHYSYGVNSTEKGDLSSESTVSRIRTEHFPLTLESARPSHTSQYLCASSAETGRSLGQPQHFGDGTRLSIL.